This note documents a single T cell receptor (beta chain) sequence. It has no known antigen specificity. No base-level quality is on record; no much larger clone is a single base apart. Using the deep immunoSEQ assay, TCR CDR3 regions were amplified from genomic DNA by multiplex PCR. For each cell subset, the extracted genomic DNA was distributed evenly across all wells of several immunoSEQ 96-well plates, and each plate served as one replicate. For sorted subsets, 200 ng of genomic DNA, equivalent to some 30,000 T cell genomes, went into each replicate PCR. Purified libraries were quantified with a Qubit 3.0 fluorometer, sized on a Bioanalyzer 2100, and re-quantified with the KAPA Library Quantification kit. Every immunoSEQ 96-well plate was sequenced on a separate single-read 150-cycle Illumina NextSeq 550 flow cell. The authors' pipeline ran thus. Because the immunoSEQ output held only junctional sequences and lacked quality scores, the filtering could not match the filtering applied to full-length reads. Sequences were annotated with PyIR, a Python wrapper for IgBLAST v1.9, using IMGT germline references to assign V/J genes and CDR3. Any read was removed if the V/J assignment was weak (E-value above 1e-6), the CDR3 was missing, or the read contained stop codons, out-of-frame junctions, or ambiguous translated residues. V3J clonotypes were defined as sequences sharing an identical inferred V gene, J gene, and CDR3 amino acid sequence. Percentage overlap between repertoires was calculated by dividing the number of shared unique clonotypes by the size of the smaller repertoire. Richness of each repertoire was evaluated using RTK rarefaction, the Chao1 estimator, and Recon v2.1 estimates of unobserved clonotypes. OLGA was used to compute generation probabilities for all TCRbeta clonotypes that the gDNA method yielded from a handful of donors. Not all clones reach the TCRdb copy of this immuneACCESS table, which keeps in-frame sequences only. Checked studies attribute under half of the gap to unresolved V genes and leave the rest unexplained. Clone size and V and J calls were adopted from that table, with D and trimming inferred from the DNA. The sample records some 2,100,000 clones, approximately 94% of which are singletons. The ten largest clonotypes hold roughly 1.7% of the sample.

This sample was taken from a study of shared clonotypes between healthy human individuals (dated by TCRdb to the early 2020s). Describing the broader study: A few men and two women, aged 18 to 49 years, made up the cohort. Leukapheresis yielded between about 0.85 and 10 billion PBMCs per donor. Blood TCR repertoires of five healthy adults were deeply sequenced to estimate repertoire size and the extent of clonotype sharing between individuals. To increase sequencing depth and limit assay-specific biases, different laboratories used diverse techniques to prepare libraries and sequence TCR repertoires. For each donor, three plates each were used for CD4 naive and CD4 memory, two plates were used for CD8 naive, and one plate was used for CD8 memory.

Here is what the overall study found, with its caveats: Rarefaction of sorted-subset datasets indicated incomplete sequencing despite the large sequencing depth. Compared with non-shared clonotypes, clonotypes shared by all four sorted-subset donors had higher generation probabilities. Estimated clonotype richness was generally larger for naive than for memory subsets. Because the study included only a small number of donors, the genetic and exposure-history diversity represented was limited. When a few donors were compared, the shared fraction of clonotypes was approximately 5% for naive CD4, roughly 3.3% for naive CD8, 2% to 2.5% for memory CD4, and 0.35% to 0.5% for memory CD8. Pairwise subsampling led to the expectation that sequencing depth would affect the degree of clonotype sharing among donors. Only blood was sampled, and tissue TCR repertoires likely differ from those in blood.

CD8 naive samples consisted of CD45RO-negative cells that were positively selected for CCR7, yielding a CD45RA+CCR7+ population without TemRA cells. The donors were healthy, HIV-negative adults who had no recently reported acute infections or vaccinations. All donors were Caucasian adults living in Nashville, Tennessee, USA. Blood was collected by leukapheresis, and PBMCs were isolated by Ficoll-Histopaque density gradient centrifugation and then cryopreserved in liquid nitrogen vapor phase. Analytical flow cytometry was used to check the purity and quantity of each magnetically sorted T cell population. From each sorted fraction, genomic DNA was isolated and quantified by UV absorbance on a Nanodrop 2000c. V is shortened by 3 bases, J by 4 bases, and the region joining them spans 13 bases. Reading the germline V gene (reference sequence) gives CDR1 MNHEY and CDR2 SMNVEV. The CDR3 numbers 15 residues from cysteine through phenylalanine. The only DNA kept is the CDR3, 45 bases in frame from the first base.

The specimen was naive CD8+ T cells from PBMCs. The label giving this sample's cell subset or site can be read as: CD45RA+CCR7+. The sequence came from a man aged 18 to 35 in good health. Some clones in this sample may be carry-over from other donors' samples. In this chain, TRBV27 is recombined with TRBJ1-3; perhaps TRBD1 is the D gene, with 5 bases matching. The CDR3 region: CASSFTQGHGNTIYF. The nucleotide sequence reads TGTGCCAGCAGTTTCACGCAGGGTCACGGAAACACCATATATTTT.